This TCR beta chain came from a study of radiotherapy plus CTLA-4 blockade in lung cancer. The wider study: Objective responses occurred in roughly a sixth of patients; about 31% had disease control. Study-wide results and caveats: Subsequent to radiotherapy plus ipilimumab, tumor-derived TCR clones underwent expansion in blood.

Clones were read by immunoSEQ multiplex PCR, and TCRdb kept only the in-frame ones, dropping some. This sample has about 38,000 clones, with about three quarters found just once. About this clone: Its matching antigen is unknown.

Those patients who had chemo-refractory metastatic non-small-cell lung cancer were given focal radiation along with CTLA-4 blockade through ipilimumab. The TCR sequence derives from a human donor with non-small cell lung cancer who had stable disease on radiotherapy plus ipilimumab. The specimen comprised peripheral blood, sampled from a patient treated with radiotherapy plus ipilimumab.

CDR3 residues: CAISPDIHSPLHF. The CDR3 DNA reads as TGTGCCATCAGTCCAGACATACATTCACCCCTCCACTTT. The chain employs TRBV10-3 and TRBJ1-6, with D hard to call. V shed 5 bases and J shed 8 bases, with 10 bases lying between them. Germline values: CDR1 ENHRY, CDR2 SYGVKD. The CDR3 runs 13 residues.